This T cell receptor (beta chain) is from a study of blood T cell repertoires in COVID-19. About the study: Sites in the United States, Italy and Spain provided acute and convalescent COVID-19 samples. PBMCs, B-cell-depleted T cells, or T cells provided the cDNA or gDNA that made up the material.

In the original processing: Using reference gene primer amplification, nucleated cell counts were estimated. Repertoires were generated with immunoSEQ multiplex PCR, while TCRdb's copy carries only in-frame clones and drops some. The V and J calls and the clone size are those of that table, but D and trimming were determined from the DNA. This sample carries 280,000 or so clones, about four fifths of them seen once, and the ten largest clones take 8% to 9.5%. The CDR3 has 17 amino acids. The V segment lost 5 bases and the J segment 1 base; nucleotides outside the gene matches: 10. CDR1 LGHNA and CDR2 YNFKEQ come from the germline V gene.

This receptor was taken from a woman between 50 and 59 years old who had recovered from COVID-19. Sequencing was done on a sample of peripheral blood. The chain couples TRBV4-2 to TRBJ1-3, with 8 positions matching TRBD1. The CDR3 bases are TGTGCCAGCAGCGGGGGGGTAGACAGGGGATCTGGAAACACCATATATTTT. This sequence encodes CASSGGVDRGSGNTIYF.